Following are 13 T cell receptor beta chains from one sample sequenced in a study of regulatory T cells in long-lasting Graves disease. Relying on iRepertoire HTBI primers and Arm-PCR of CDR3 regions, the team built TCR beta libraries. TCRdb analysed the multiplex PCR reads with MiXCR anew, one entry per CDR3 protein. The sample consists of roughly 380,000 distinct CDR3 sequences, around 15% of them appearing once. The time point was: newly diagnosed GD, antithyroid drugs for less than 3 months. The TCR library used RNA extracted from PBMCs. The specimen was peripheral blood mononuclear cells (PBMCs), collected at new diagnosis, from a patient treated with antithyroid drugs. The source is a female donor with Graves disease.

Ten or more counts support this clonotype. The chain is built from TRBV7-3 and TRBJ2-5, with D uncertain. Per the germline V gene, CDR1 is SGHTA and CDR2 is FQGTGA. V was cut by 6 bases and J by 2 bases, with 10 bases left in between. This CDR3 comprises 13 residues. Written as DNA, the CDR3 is TGTGCCAGCAGTCCAATTCCACAAGAGACCCAGTACTTC. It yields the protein CASSPIPQETQYF. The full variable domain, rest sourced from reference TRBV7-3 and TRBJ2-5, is GAGVSQTPSNKVTEKGKYVELRCDPISGHTALYWYRQSLGQGPEFLIYFQGTGAADDSGLPNDRFFAVRPEGSVSTLKIQRTERGDSAVYLCASSPIPQETQYFGPGTRLLVL.

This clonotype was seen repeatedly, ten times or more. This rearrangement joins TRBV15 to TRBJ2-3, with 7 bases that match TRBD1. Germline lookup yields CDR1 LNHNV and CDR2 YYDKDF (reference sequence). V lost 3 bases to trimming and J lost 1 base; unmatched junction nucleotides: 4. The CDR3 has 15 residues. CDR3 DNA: TGTGCCACCAGCAGTAACAGGGGCGGCACAGATACGCAGTATTTT. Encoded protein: CATSSNRGGTDTQYF.

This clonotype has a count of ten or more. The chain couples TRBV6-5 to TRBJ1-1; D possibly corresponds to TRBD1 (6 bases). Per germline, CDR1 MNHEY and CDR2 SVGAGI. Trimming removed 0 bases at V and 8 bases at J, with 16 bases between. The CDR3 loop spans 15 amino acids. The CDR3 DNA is TGTGCCAGCAGTTACTCTTTGTCGGGGCAGGGGGAAGCTTTCTTT. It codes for CASSYSLSGQGEAFF.

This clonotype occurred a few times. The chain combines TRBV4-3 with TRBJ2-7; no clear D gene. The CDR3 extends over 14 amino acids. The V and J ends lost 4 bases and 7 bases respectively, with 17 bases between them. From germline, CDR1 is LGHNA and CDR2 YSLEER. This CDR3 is CASSLNPADPEQYF. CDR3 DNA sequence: TGCGCCAGCAGCCTTAATCCCGCGGACCCAGAGCAGTACTTC.

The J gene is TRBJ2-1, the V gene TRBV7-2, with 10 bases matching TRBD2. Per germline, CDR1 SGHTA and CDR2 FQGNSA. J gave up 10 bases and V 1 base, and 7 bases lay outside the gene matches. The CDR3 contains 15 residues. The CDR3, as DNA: TGTGCCAGCAGCTTAGAGGGGACTAGCGAGAGGGAGCAGTTCTTC. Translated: CASSLEGTSEREQFF.

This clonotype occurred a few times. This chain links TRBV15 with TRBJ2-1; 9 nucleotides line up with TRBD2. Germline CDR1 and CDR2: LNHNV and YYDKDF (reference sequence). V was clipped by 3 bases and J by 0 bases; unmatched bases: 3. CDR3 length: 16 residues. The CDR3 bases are TGTGCCACCAGCAGGACTAGCGGCTCCTCCTACAATGAGCAGTTCTTC. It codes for CATSRTSGSSYNEQFF.

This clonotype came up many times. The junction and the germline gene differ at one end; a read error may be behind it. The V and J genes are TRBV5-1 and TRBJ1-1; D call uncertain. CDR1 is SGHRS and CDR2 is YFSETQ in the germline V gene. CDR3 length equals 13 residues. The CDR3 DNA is TGTGCCAGCAGCGCCGCAGGGAACACTGAAGCTTTCTTT. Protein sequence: CASSAAGNTEAFF. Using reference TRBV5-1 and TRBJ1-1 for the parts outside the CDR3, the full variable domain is KAGVTQTPRYLIKTRGQQVTLSCSPISGHRSVSWYQQTPGQGLQFLFEYFSETQRNKGNFPGRFSGRQFSNSRSEMNVSTLELGDSALYLCASSAAGNTEAFFGQGTRLTVV.

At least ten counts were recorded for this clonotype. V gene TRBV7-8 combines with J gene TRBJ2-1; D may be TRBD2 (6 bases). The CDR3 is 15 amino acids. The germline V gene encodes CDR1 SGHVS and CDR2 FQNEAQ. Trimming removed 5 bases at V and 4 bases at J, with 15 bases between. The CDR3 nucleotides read TGTGCCAGCAGCAGAACGGCTAGCGAGTACAATGAGCAGTTCTTC. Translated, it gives CASSRTASEYNEQFF.

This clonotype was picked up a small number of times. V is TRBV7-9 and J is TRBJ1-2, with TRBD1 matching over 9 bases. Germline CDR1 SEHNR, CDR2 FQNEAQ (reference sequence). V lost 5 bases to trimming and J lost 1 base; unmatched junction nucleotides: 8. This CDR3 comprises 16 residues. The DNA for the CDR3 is TGTGCCAGCAGCACGGGACAGGGATTCCTTAACTATGGCTACACCTTC. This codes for CASSTGQGFLNYGYTF.

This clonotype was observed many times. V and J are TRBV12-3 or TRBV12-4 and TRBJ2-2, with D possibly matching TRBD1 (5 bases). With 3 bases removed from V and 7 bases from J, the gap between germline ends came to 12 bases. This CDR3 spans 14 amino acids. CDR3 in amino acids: CASSFIAQGGELFF. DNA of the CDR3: TGTGCCAGCAGTTTTATCGCCCAGGGCGGGGAGCTGTTTTTT.

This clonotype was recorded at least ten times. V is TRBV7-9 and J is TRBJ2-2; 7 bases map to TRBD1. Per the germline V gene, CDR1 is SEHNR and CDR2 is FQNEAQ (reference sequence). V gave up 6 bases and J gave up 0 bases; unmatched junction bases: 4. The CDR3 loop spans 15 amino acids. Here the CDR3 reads CASSSQGANTGELFF. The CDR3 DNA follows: TGTGCCAGCAGTTCCCAGGGGGCGAACACCGGGGAGCTGTTTTTT.

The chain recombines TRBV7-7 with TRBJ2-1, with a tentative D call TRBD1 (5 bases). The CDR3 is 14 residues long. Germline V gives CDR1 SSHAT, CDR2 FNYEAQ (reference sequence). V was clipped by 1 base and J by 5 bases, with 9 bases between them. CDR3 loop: CASSLGRGNNEQFF. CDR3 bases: TGTGCCAGCAGCTTAGGTAGGGGTAACAATGAGCAGTTCTTC.

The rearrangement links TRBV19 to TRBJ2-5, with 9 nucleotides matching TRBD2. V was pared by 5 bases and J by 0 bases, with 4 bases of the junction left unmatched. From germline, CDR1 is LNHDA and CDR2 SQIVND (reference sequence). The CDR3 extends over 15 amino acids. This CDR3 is CASSEASGNQETQYF. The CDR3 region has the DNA TGTGCCAGTAGTGAGGCTAGCGGGAACCAAGAGACCCAGTACTTC.